A few counts support the clone carrying this T cell receptor beta chain. Its antigen is unknown. TCRdb reanalysed the RT-PCR reads using MiXCR and keeps one entry per CDR3 protein. The sample includes over 300,000 distinct CDR3 sequences, 21% of them seen just once. Germline V gene lookup returns CDR1 LGHNA and CDR2 YSLEER. The CDR3 is 15 residues long. The V gene lost 3 bases and the J gene lost 5 bases, with 13 bases spanning the gap. The data derive from a study of response to subunit inactivated influenza vaccine. Study results and limitations: Each seasonal influenza vaccination recruits few new T cells, the authors suggested.

The chain employs TRBV4-3 and TRBJ1-4; D is unclear. The TCR comes from a man aged 50-75 years who received an inactivated influenza vaccine. The sample here was PBMCs from blood, taken 21 months after vaccination. This chain's CDR3 is CASSQVVRANEKLFF. DNA for the CDR3: TGCGCCAGCAGCCAGGTTGTTCGGGCAAATGAAAAACTGTTTTTT.